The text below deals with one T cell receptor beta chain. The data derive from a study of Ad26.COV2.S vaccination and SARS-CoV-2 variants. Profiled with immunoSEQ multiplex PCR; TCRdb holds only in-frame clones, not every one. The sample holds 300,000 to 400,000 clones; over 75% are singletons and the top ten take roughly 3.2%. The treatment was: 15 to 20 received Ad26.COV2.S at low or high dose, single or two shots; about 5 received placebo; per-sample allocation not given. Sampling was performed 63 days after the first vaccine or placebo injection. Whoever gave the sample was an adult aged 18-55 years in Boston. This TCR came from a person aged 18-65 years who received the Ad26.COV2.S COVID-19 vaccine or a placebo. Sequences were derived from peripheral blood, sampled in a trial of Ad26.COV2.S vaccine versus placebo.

The CDR3 sequence is CASSSWTYGYTF. The CDR3 nucleotides read TGTGCCAGCAGCTCGTGGACCTATGGCTACACCTTC. The chain employs TRBV7-8 and TRBJ1-2, with unresolved D. Germline V CDR1 and CDR2: SGHVS, FQNEAQ. Between the trimmed V and J ends, which lost 4 bases and 4 bases, there was a span of 7 bases. This CDR3 has 12 amino acids.